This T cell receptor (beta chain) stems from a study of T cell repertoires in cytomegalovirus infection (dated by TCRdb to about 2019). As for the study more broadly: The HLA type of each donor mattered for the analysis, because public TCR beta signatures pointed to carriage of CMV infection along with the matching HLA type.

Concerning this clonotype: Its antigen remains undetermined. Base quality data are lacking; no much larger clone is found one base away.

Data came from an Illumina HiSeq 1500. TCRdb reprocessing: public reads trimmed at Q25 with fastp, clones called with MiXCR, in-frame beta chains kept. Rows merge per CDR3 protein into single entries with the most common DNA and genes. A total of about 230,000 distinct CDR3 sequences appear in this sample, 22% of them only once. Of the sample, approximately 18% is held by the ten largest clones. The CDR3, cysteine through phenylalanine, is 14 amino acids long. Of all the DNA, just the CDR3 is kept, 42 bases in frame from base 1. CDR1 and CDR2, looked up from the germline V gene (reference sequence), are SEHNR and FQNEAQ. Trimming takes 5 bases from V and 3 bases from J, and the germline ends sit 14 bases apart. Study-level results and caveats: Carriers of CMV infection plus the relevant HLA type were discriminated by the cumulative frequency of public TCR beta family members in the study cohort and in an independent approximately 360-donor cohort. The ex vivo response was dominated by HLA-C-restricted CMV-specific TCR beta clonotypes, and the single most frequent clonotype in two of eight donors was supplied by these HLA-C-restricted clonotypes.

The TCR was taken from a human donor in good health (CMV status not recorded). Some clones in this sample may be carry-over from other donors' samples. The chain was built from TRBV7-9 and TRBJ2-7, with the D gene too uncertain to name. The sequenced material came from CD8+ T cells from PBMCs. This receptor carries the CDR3 CASSPPAGRYEQYF. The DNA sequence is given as TGTGCCAGCAGCCCGCCCGCCGGTCGCTACGAGCAGTACTTC.